This TCR beta chain was recovered during a study of blood T cell repertoires in COVID-19. Sequencing was performed with immunoSEQ multiplex PCR; in TCRdb, only in-frame clones are kept and a portion is missing. The sample lists under 350,000 clones; approximately 85% were seen once. This CDR3 has 14 amino acids. V trimming: 5 bases; J trimming: 6 bases; junction bases outside the gene matches: 3. The V gene's germline CDR1 is MNHEY and CDR2 SMNVEV (reference sequence). The chain is built from TRBV27 and TRBJ1-6; 8 bases align to TRBD1. The material sequenced was peripheral blood. This TCR was sampled from a human donor in a cohort sampled during active COVID-19. The DNA of the CDR3 is TGTGCCAGCAGTGTCGGACAGGGTAATTCACCCCTCCACTTT. Protein sequence: CASSVGQGNSPLHF.